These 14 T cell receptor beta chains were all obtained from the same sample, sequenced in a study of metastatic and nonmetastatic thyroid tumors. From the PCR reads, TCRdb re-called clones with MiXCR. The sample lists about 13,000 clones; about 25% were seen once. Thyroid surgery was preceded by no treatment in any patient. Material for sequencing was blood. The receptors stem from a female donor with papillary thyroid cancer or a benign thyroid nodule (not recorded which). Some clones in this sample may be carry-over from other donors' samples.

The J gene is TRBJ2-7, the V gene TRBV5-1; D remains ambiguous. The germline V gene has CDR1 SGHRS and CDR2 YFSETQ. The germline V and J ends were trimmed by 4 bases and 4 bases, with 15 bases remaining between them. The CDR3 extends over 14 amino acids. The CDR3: CASSPPTGTYEQYF. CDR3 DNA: TGCGCCAGCAGCCCGCCGACCGGCACATACGAGCAGTACTTC.

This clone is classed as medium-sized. The CDR3 is CASSLGTNRGRNQPQHF. As DNA, the CDR3 is TGTGCCAGCAGTTTAGGCACTAACAGGGGCCGCAATCAGCCCCAGCATTTT. The chain uses TRBV12-3 or TRBV12-4 and TRBJ1-5; 7 bases agree with TRBD1. The V gene end was trimmed by 1 base and the J gene end by 2 bases; junction bases not matched to a gene: 8. The CDR3 covers 17 residues.

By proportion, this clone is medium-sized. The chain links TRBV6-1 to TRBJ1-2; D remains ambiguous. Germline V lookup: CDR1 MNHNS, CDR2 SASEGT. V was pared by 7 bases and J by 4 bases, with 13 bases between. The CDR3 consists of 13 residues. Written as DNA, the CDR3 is TGTGCCAGCATGTTTAGACCCGGCTATGGCTACACCTTC. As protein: CASMFRPGYGYTF.

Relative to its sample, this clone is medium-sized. The DNA for the CDR3 is TGTGCCAGCAGCTCCGGACAGGGGGTAGGTTCACCCCTCCACTTT. This encodes CASSSGQGVGSPLHF. The chain links TRBV7-3 to TRBJ1-6; TRBD1 matches 10 bases. The length of the CDR3 is 15 residues. V lost 4 bases and J lost 9; bases outside the gene matches: 6. Germline CDR1 reads SGHTA; CDR2 reads FQGTGA.

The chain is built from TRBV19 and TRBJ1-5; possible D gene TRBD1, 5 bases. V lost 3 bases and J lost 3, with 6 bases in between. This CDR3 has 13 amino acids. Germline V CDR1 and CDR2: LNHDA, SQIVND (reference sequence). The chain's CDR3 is CASSMTDNQPQHF. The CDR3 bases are TGTGCCAGTAGTATGACAGACAATCAGCCCCAGCATTTT.

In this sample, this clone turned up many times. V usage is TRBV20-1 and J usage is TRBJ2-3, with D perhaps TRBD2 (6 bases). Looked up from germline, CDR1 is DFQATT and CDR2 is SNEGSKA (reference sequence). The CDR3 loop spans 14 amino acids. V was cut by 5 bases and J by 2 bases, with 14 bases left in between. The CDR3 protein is CSAGKAGPTDTQYF. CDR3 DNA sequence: TGCAGTGCTGGAAAGGCGGGGCCCACAGATACGCAGTATTTT.

CDR3 sequence (DNA): TGCAGTGCTAGGGAGGAATCCTACGAGCAGTACTTC. It translates to CSAREESYEQYF. V is TRBV20-1 and J is TRBJ2-7, with D possibly matching TRBD2 (5 bases). Trimming removed 3 bases from V and 1 base from J, with 7 bases in between. This CDR3 contains 12 residues. Germline V gene sequence: CDR1 DFQATT, CDR2 SNEGSKA (reference sequence).

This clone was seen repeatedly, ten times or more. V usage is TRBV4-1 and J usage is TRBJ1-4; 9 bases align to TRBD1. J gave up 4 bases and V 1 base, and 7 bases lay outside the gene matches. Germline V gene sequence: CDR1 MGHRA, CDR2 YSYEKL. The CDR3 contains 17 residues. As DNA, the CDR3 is TGCGCCAGCAGCCAAGTTCACAGGGGGCGCATTAATGAAAAACTGTTTTTT. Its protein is CASSQVHRGRINEKLFF.

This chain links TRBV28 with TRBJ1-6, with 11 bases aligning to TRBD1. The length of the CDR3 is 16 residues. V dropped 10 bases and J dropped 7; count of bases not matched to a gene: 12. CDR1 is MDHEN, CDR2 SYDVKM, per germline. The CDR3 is CAIRAGQGVYNSPLHF. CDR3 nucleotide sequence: TGTGCCATTCGAGCGGGACAGGGGGTTTACAATTCACCCCTCCACTTT.

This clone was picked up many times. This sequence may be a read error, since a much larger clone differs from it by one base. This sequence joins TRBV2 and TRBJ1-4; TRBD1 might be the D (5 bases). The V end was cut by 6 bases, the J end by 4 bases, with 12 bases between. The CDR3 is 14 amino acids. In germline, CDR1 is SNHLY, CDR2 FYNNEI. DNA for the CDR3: TGTGCCAGCAGCTCCGGGGCAGATAATGAAAAACTGTTTTTT. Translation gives CASSSGADNEKLFF. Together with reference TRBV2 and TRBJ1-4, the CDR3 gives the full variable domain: EPEVTQTPSHQVTQMGQEVILRCVPISNHLYFYWYRQILGQKVEFLVSFYNNEISEKSEIFDDQFSVERPDGSNFTLKIRSTKLEDSAMYFCASSSGADNEKLFFGSGTQLSVL.

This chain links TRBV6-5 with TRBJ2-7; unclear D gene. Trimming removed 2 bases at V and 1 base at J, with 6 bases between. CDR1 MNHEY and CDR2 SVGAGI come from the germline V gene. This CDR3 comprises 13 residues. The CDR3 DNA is TGTGCCAGCAGTTACAGTGATTCCTACGAGCAGTACTTC. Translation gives CASSYSDSYEQYF.

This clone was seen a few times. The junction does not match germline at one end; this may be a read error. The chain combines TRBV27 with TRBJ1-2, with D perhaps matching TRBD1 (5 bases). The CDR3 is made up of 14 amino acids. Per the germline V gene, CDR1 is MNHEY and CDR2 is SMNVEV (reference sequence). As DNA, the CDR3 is TGTGCCGGCAGCTTTGGGGCGCGGGGCTATGGCTACACCTTC. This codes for CAGSFGARGYGYTF.

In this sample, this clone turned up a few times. CDR3 in amino acids: CASSIKIAHTEAFF. CDR3 in DNA: TGTGCCAGTAGTATAAAGATCGCCCACACTGAAGCTTTCTTT. This rearrangement joins TRBV19 to TRBJ1-1; no clear D. The V gene lost 2 bases and the J gene lost 3 bases, with 10 bases spanning the gap. CDR1 is LNHDA, CDR2 SQIVND, per germline (reference sequence). This CDR3 spans 14 amino acids.

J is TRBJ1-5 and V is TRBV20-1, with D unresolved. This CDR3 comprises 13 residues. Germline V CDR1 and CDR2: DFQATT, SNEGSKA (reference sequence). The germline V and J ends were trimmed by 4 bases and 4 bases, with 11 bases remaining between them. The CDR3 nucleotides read TGCAGTGCTATAGATTACGGTAATCAGCCCCAGCATTTT. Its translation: CSAIDYGNQPQHF.